The present entry profiles one T cell receptor (beta chain) with its context. This specimen comes from a study of T cells and Merkel cell carcinoma outcomes. TCRdb's copy holds only in-frame clones and misses some; the assay was immunoSEQ multiplex PCR. The data contain 5,000 to 8,000 clones, less than 95% of them seen just once; the ten biggest clones take up around 3%. With V trimmed by 3 bases and J by 6 bases, 10 bases remained unmatched. This CDR3 has 15 residues. In germline, CDR1 is SGHTS, CDR2 YDEGEE. V usage is TRBV5-8 and J usage is TRBJ1-2, with 8 positions matching TRBD1. Sequenced: tumor tissue from Merkel cell carcinoma. This receptor was identified in a human donor with Merkel cell carcinoma. For the CDR3, the DNA is TGTGCCAGCAGCTCGGGGGCAGGGGGCGCGGATGGCTACACCTTC. Its translation: CASSSGAGGADGYTF.